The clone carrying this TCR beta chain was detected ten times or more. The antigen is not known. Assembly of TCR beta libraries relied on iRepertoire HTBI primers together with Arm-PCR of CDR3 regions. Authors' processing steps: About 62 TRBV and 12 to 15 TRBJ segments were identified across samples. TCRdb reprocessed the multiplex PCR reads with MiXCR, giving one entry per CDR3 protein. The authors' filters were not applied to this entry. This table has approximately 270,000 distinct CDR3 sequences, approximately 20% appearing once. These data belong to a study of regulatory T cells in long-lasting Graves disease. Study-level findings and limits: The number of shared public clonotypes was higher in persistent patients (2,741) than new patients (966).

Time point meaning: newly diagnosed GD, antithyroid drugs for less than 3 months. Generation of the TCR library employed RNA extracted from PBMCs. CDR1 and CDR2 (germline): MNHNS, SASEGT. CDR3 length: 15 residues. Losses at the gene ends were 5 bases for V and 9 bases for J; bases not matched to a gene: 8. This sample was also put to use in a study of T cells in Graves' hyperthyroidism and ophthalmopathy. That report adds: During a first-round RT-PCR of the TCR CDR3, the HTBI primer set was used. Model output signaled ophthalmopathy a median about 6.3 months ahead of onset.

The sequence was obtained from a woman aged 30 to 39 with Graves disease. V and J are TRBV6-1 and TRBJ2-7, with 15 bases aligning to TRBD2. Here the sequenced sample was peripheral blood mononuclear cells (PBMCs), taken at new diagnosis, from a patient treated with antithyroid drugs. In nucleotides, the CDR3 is TGTGCCAGCAGTCTGGGGACTAGCGGGGGGAACGTGCAGTACTTC. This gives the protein CASSLGTSGGNVQYF.